The rows below give T cell receptor beta chains drawn from one sample of a study of blood T cell repertoires in COVID-19. Sequencing was performed with immunoSEQ multiplex PCR; in TCRdb, only in-frame clones are kept and a portion is missing. The sample carries about 220,000 clones, approximately 80% recorded once. Sequencing input: PBMCs or T cells enriched from blood (not recorded which). The receptors shown here come from a woman aged 55-69 years who had recovered from COVID-19. Each CDR3 is given with its conserved first and last residue. The D gene is left open where the match is weak.

V gene	CDR3 length	D gene	J gene	CDR3 protein
TRBV5-1	16	TRBD2	TRBJ2-3	CASTIPTGGGGDTQYF
TRBV9	15	.	TRBJ2-6	CASSGSSSGANVLTF
TRBV19	13	.	TRBJ2-7	CASSIVGGYEQYF
TRBV7-2	14	TRBD2	TRBJ2-5	CASSPRGVQETQYF
TRBV5-1	17	.	TRBJ2-2	CASSRLWGGQSTGELFF
TRBV2	15	TRBD1	TRBJ1-5	CASRDGTGGNQPQHF
TRBV29-1	13	TRBD1	TRBJ2-4	CSVEDLGQGDQYF
TRBV11-2	14	.	TRBJ1-1	CASSPREGNTEAFF
TRBV6-8	16	.	TRBJ1-1	CASSSLWGGMNTEAFF
TRBV14	14	TRBD1	TRBJ2-5	CASSDAPGGETQYF
TRBV5-6	12	.	TRBJ1-2	CASSFSLRGYTF
TRBV14	15	.	TRBJ2-5	CASSQVYGGTETQYF
TRBV28	15	TRBD1	TRBJ2-1	CASSFARGGTGEQFF
TRBV6-5	14	.	TRBJ1-1	CASSRWGGDTEAFF
TRBV5-8	14	.	TRBJ2-3	CASSPDYLGDTQYF
TRBV7-9	15	.	TRBJ2-5	CASSLAQTGQETQYF
TRBV12-3/TRBV12-4	13	TRBD1	TRBJ1-2	CASTRTGGYGYTF
TRBV7-9	13	.	TRBJ1-6	CASSSRDNSPLHF
TRBV7-2	18	TRBD1	TRBJ2-6	CASSFRDRGSSGANVLTF
TRBV11-2	18	TRBD2	TRBJ2-1	CASSLDRSSGFLFNEQFF
TRBV15	13	TRBD1	TRBJ2-7	CATSPTGAYEQYF
TRBV11-2	14	.	TRBJ1-1	CASSLTVTTTEAFF
TRBV19	14	.	TRBJ2-5	CASRRRGTQETQYF
TRBV7-9	12	.	TRBJ2-7	CASSLYRNEQYF
TRBV6-2/TRBV6-3	16	TRBD2	TRBJ2-5	CASSSNRLAGAETQYF
TRBV6-5	15	.	TRBJ2-7	CASSYSRTPSYEQYF